The present T cell receptor (beta chain) was sequenced within a study of T cells in Graves' hyperthyroidism and ophthalmopathy. Whole-study results and caveats: The blood repertoire included most of the expanded thyroid clonotypes above 0.001.

A note on this clonotype: Its antigen is not identified.

Duration under 3 months, a NOSPECS grade of at least 4, and a Clinical Activity Score of at least 3 characterized the ophthalmopathy patients. Uncontrolled infection, other autoimmune disease, pregnancy and lactation each barred patients from inclusion. Amplified TCR beta CDR3 regions came from RNA transcripts. Using the HTBI primer set, a first-round RT-PCR was run on the TCR CDR3. TCRdb used MiXCR to reprocess the multiplex PCR reads, holding one entry per CDR3 protein. The data show about 530,000 distinct CDR3 sequences, with more than 15% seen just once and around 17% held by the top ten. The clonotype was recovered from a woman younger than 30 with Graves' ophthalmopathy. The sequencing input was blood.

The CDR3 spells CSARDQGTRGNTGELFF. The CDR3 region has the DNA TGCAGTGCTAGAGATCAAGGGACTAGGGGGAACACCGGGGAGCTGTTTTTT. V and J are TRBV20-1 and TRBJ2-2; 8 positions agree with TRBD2. With V trimmed by 0 bases and J by 1 base, 7 bases remained unmatched. CDR3 length: 17 amino acids. Germline CDR1 DFQATT, CDR2 SNEGSKA (reference sequence).